A single sample is the source of the 4 T cell receptor beta chains below, sequenced in a study of regulatory T cells in long-lasting Graves disease. Documented time point: newly diagnosed GD, antithyroid drugs for less than 3 months. Researchers made the TCR library from RNA that was extracted from PBMCs. The TCR beta library used iRepertoire HTBI primers with Arm-PCR amplification of CDR3. TCRdb reprocessed the multiplex PCR reads with MiXCR, giving one entry per CDR3 protein. The data show some 250,000 distinct CDR3 sequences, under 20% seen once. In addition, the sample was reused for a study of T cells in Graves' hyperthyroidism and ophthalmopathy.

The sequenced sample was peripheral blood mononuclear cells (PBMCs), obtained at new diagnosis, from a patient treated with antithyroid drugs. These receptors came from a young woman with Graves disease.

V and J are TRBV24-1 and TRBJ1-2; no reliable D call. CDR3 size: 12 residues. The germline gives CDR1 KGHDR, CDR2 SFDVKD. V was cut by 9 bases and J by 8 bases, with 15 bases left in between. This CDR3 reads CATLFGESGYTF. CDR3 bases: TGTGCCACCCTGTTCGGGGAGTCCGGCTACACCTTC.

This clonotype was seen repeatedly, ten times or more. This chain connects TRBV6-2 or TRBV6-3 to TRBJ2-1; D unresolved. Between the trimmed V and J ends, which lost 6 bases and 5 bases, there was a span of 17 bases. Per the germline V gene, CDR1 is MNHEY and CDR2 is SVGEGT. The CDR3 runs 15 residues. CDR3 in amino acids: CASRPNHRVNNEQFF. DNA of the CDR3: TGTGCCAGCAGACCCAACCATAGAGTGAACAATGAGCAGTTCTTC.

This chain uses TRBV7-9 with TRBJ2-2, with D unresolved. Germline CDR1 and CDR2: SEHNR and FQNEAQ (reference sequence). The germline V and J ends were trimmed by 4 bases and 0 bases, with 12 bases remaining between them. CDR3 length: 16 amino acids. CDR3 in amino acids: CASSSVVTPNTGELFF. The CDR3 bases are TGTGCCAGCAGCTCGGTTGTGACGCCGAACACCGGGGAGCTGTTTTTT.

The V gene is TRBV11-2, the J gene TRBJ1-2; unclear D gene. The CDR3 is made up of 11 amino acids. V was shortened by 0 bases and J by 5 bases, with 1 base between the two germline ends. Germline values: CDR1 SGHAT, CDR2 FQNNGV. DNA of the CDR3: TGTGCCAGCAGCTTAGAATATGGCTACACCTTC. Protein sequence: CASSLEYGYTF.